The 20 T cell receptor beta chains below were found in one sample sequenced in a study of T-cell reconstitution after alpha-beta-depleted transplantation in children. Molecular barcoding with unique molecular identifiers was used for the TCRbeta library. TCRdb used MiXCR to reprocess the PCR reads, holding one entry per CDR3 protein. The sample holds a few hundred thousand distinct CDR3 sequences, about a quarter seen once. This material consisted of PBMCs, taken before TCRalphabeta/CD19-depleted stem cell transplant. The receptor set was obtained from a girl aged 2-10 years with Fanconi anemia, due to receive a stem cell transplant.

At least ten counts were recorded for this clonotype. The V and J genes are TRBV4-2 and TRBJ2-1; weak D call: TRBD2 (7 bases). CDR1 and CDR2 (germline): LGHNA, YNFKEQ. The CDR3 covers 15 residues. The V gene lost 1 base and the J gene lost 7 bases, with 14 bases spanning the gap. The CDR3 region is CASSQVGGAGNEQFF. The CDR3 DNA is TGTGCCAGCAGCCAAGTGGGGGGGGCGGGGAATGAGCAGTTCTTC.

This clonotype came up a few times. In DNA, the CDR3 is TGCGCCAGCGCTGGGGCAGCCGGAGGCTTCAATGAGCAGTTCTTC. Protein: CASAGAAGGFNEQFF. This rearrangement joins TRBV5-1 to TRBJ2-1; either TRBD1 or TRBD2 may fit D (5 bases each). V lost 7 bases, J lost 6 bases, and 20 bases lay in between. The CDR3 consists of 15 residues. Germline V gene data show CDR1 as SGHRS and CDR2 as YFSETQ.

This clonotype came up a few times. This sequence joins TRBV29-1 and TRBJ2-7; 8 positions match TRBD1. J was trimmed by 4 bases and V by 6 bases; bases with no gene match: 5. This CDR3 has 12 amino acids. CDR1 and CDR2 (germline): SQVTM, ANQGSEA. Written as DNA, the CDR3 is TGCAGCGTATCGGACAGGGTGTACGAGCAGTACTTC. Translated: CSVSDRVYEQYF.

This sequence joins TRBV18 and TRBJ2-3; 8 positions agree with TRBD2. Trimming at V came to 6 bases and at J to 6 bases, leaving 8 bases not matched to a gene. The CDR3 contains 14 residues. The germline gives CDR1 KGHSH, CDR2 LQKENI. CDR3 protein: CASSIGGDTDTQYF. In DNA, the CDR3 is TGTGCCAGCTCTATCGGGGGGGATACGGATACGCAGTATTTT.

This clonotype was observed many times. V gene TRBV10-3 combines with J gene TRBJ2-3; TRBD2 aligns across 11 bases. CDR1 ENHRY and CDR2 SYGVKD come from the germline V gene. The length of the CDR3 is 16 residues. J lost 0 bases, V lost 2 bases, and 1 base had no gene match. The CDR3 is CAISEGTSGSTDTQYF. CDR3 nucleotide sequence: TGTGCCATCAGTGAGGGGACTAGCGGTAGCACAGATACGCAGTATTTT.

This sequence joins TRBV28 and TRBJ2-5; 8 bases agree with TRBD2. CDR1 MDHEN and CDR2 SYDVKM come from the germline V gene. V dropped 3 bases and J dropped 7; count of bases not matched to a gene: 13. CDR3 length equals 16 residues. The CDR3 loop is CASSFRGTSRKGTQYF. CDR3 in DNA: TGTGCCAGCAGTTTTAGGGGGACTAGTCGAAAAGGGACCCAGTACTTC.

This clonotype was observed a handful of times. V and J are TRBV7-8 and TRBJ2-1; D remains unclear. The ends were cut back, 5 bases at V and 6 bases at J, with 5 bases in the middle. Germline V CDR1 and CDR2: SGHVS, FQNEAQ. The CDR3 length is 11 residues. The CDR3 here is CASSHPNEQFF. CDR3 sequence (DNA): TGTGCCAGCAGCCACCCCAATGAGCAGTTCTTC.

Only a few counts were recorded for this clonotype. Here the CDR3 DNA reads TGCAGCGTTGACAGGGGAAATTACCATGGCTACACCTTC. This codes for CSVDRGNYHGYTF. V gene TRBV29-1 combines with J gene TRBJ1-2; D may be TRBD1 (6 bases). CDR1 and CDR2 (germline): SQVTM, ANQGSEA. The CDR3 runs to 13 residues. The germline V and J ends were trimmed by 3 bases and 6 bases, with 14 bases remaining between them.

The V gene is TRBV20-1, the J gene TRBJ2-7, with 9 nucleotides matching TRBD1. Germline CDR1 is DFQATT and CDR2 is SNEGSKA (reference sequence). V was clipped by 4 bases and J by 6 bases; unmatched bases: 7. This CDR3 is 13 amino acids long. The CDR3 DNA is TGCAGTGCTATATACAGGGGGCCGGGCGAGCAGTACTTC. Residues: CSAIYRGPGEQYF.

This clonotype was detected once. The CDR3 spells CASSSRLGGTDTQYF. The CDR3, as DNA: TGTGCCAGCAGCTCACGACTAGGAGGCACAGATACGCAGTATTTT. The chain joins TRBV7-3 to TRBJ2-3; D is perhaps TRBD2 (6 bases). Germline V gene sequence: CDR1 SGHTA, CDR2 FQGTGA. The V and J ends lost 4 bases and 1 base respectively, with 12 bases between them. The CDR3 covers 15 residues.

J is TRBJ1-4 and V is TRBV4-1; 9 bases line up with TRBD1. CDR1 is MGHRA and CDR2 is YSYEKL in the germline V gene. The ends lost 0 bases at V and 7 bases at J; junction bases unmatched: 6. This CDR3 has 16 residues. CDR3: CASSQDWDRDVEKLFF. CDR3 nucleotide sequence: TGCGCCAGCAGCCAAGACTGGGACAGGGATGTTGAAAAACTGTTTTTT.

Only a few counts were recorded for this clonotype. The rearrangement links TRBV6-5 to TRBJ1-2; a weak D match, TRBD1 (5 bases). Trimming stripped 2 bases from V and 6 bases from J, with 13 bases between. The CDR3 covers 14 residues. Germline CDR1 reads MNHEY; CDR2 reads SVGAGI. The DNA of the CDR3 is TGTGCCAGCAGTTACATCCCGTGGGGGGATGGCTACACCTTC. Residues: CASSYIPWGDGYTF.

The chain recombines TRBV7-3 with TRBJ2-6; D gene uncertain. Germline V lookup: CDR1 SGHTA, CDR2 FQGTGA. This CDR3 is 15 amino acids long. Between the trimmed V and J ends, which lost 1 base and 1 base, there was a span of 5 bases. The CDR3 reads CASSLSPSGANVLTF. CDR3 nucleotide sequence: TGTGCCAGCAGCTTAAGCCCTTCTGGGGCCAACGTCCTGACTTTC.

The V and J genes are TRBV9 and TRBJ2-2; D is perhaps TRBD2 (6 bases). V was trimmed by 5 bases and J by 6 bases, leaving 8 bases between them. The V gene's germline CDR1 is SGDLS and CDR2 YYNGEE. The CDR3 contains 12 residues. DNA of the CDR3: TGTGCCAGCAGTCGGGGGTCCGGGGAGCTGTTTTTT. Amino acid sequence: CASSRGSGELFF.

This clonotype was picked up many times. V and J are TRBV12-3 or TRBV12-4 and TRBJ1-4; D may be TRBD1 (6 bases). V lost 0 bases, J lost 7 bases, and 9 bases lay in between. This CDR3 comprises 14 residues. This CDR3 reads CASSLARGSEKLFF. The CDR3 nucleotides read TGTGCCAGCAGTTTAGCCAGGGGAAGTGAAAAACTGTTTTTT.

This chain uses TRBV28 with TRBJ2-7; D is perhaps TRBD2 (5 bases). CDR3 length equals 14 residues. Trimming removed 1 base at V and 0 bases at J, with 7 bases between. Germline CDR1 and CDR2: MDHEN and SYDVKM. The DNA for the CDR3 is TGTGCCAGCAGTTTATCTGGAGGCTCCTACGAGCAGTACTTC. Its translation is CASSLSGGSYEQYF.

The chain joins TRBV2 to TRBJ2-1; a weak D match, TRBD1 (6 bases). The CDR3 length is 14 residues. Germline values: CDR1 SNHLY, CDR2 FYNNEI. The V and J ends lost 8 bases and 4 bases respectively, with 15 bases between them. CDR3 residues: CASSPGHQYNEQFF. Here the CDR3 DNA reads TGTGCCAGCTCACCGGGACATCAATACAATGAGCAGTTCTTC.

This clonotype showed up many times. V is TRBV29-1 and J is TRBJ1-2; TRBD1 is a possible D gene (5 bases). CDR3 size: 12 residues. The germline V gene encodes CDR1 SQVTM and CDR2 ANQGSEA. The germline V and J ends were trimmed by 4 bases and 5 bases, with 11 bases remaining between them. The CDR3 DNA follows: TGCAGCGTTGGGGACCCCGGTTATGGCTACACCTTC. It codes for CSVGDPGYGYTF.

This rearrangement joins TRBV10-3 to TRBJ2-1; TRBD2 matches 9 bases. The CDR3 consists of 14 residues. Unmatched junction bases numbered 6, after V lost 4 bases and J lost 8 bases. The V gene's germline CDR1 is ENHRY and CDR2 SYGVKD. CDR3 amino acids: CAISGLAEGDEQFF. The DNA for the CDR3 is TGTGCCATCAGTGGACTAGCGGAAGGTGATGAGCAGTTCTTC.

This chain uses TRBV10-2 with TRBJ2-7; TRBD1 matches at 7 bases. Germline V CDR1 and CDR2: WSHSY, SAAADI. The CDR3 loop spans 15 amino acids. The V gene end was trimmed by 6 bases and the J gene end by 3 bases; junction bases not matched to a gene: 11. The CDR3 loop reads CASRFIRPGGYEQYF. The CDR3 DNA reads as TGCGCCAGCAGGTTCATCCGCCCAGGGGGCTACGAGCAGTACTTC.